Presented here are 8 T cell receptor beta chains from one specimen sequenced in a study of T-cell reconstitution after alpha-beta-depleted transplantation in children. Preparing the TCRbeta library involved the use of unique molecular identifiers. TCRdb itself ran the PCR reads through MiXCR, one entry per CDR3 protein. The sample yields 440,000 or so distinct CDR3 sequences, approximately 11% seen once. The material was PBMCs from the stem cell graft donor, obtained from the stem cell graft. These receptors were obtained from a human donor who donated a stem cell graft to a child with acute myeloid leukemia.

V usage is TRBV20-1 and J usage is TRBJ1-1, with 8 positions matching TRBD1. CDR1 and CDR2 from the germline V gene are DFQATT and SNEGSKA (reference sequence). The CDR3 runs to 14 residues. The V gene end was trimmed by 6 bases and the J gene end by 3 bases; junction bases not matched to a gene: 9. The CDR3 nucleotides read TGCAGTGCCAGGGGTCAGGGGGCGTACACTGAAGCTTTCTTT. Translating gives CSARGQGAYTEAFF.

V and J are TRBV5-8 and TRBJ1-5, with D maybe TRBD1 (5 bases). Germline CDR1 SGHTS, CDR2 YDEGEE. CDR3 length: 14 amino acids. V gave up 0 bases and J gave up 5 bases, with 9 bases separating them. CDR3 sequence reads: CASSLESGDQPQHF. CDR3 nucleotides: TGTGCCAGCAGCTTGGAATCGGGGGATCAGCCCCAGCATTTT.

This clonotype appeared many times. The chain links TRBV12-3 or TRBV12-4 to TRBJ1-1; D perhaps matches TRBD1 (6 bases). Trimming stripped 1 base from V and 3 bases from J, with 9 bases between. The CDR3 loop spans 14 amino acids. DNA of the CDR3: TGTGCCAGCAGTTTAGAAGGGGGGCACACTGAAGCTTTCTTT. Its translation is CASSLEGGHTEAFF.

This clonotype was observed a single time. With a much larger clone just one base away, this may be a read error. The rearrangement links TRBV5-5 to TRBJ1-5, with 10 bases aligning to TRBD1. Germline assignment: CDR1 SGHKS and CDR2 YYEKEE (reference sequence). CDR3 size: 14 residues. Trimming cost V 6 bases and J 5 bases; bases outside gene matches: 5. For the CDR3, the DNA is TGTGCCAGCATCTGGGACAGGGGACATCAGCCCCAGCATTTT. This codes for CASIWDRGHQPQHF.

This clonotype was found a few times. This chain uses TRBV5-1 with TRBJ1-5, with D possibly matching TRBD1 (5 bases). V was clipped by 0 bases and J by 1 base, with 8 bases between them. Germline-derived CDR1 and CDR2 are SGHRS and YFSETQ. The CDR3 extends over 15 amino acids. DNA for the CDR3: TGCGCCAGCAGCTTGGAGGGGATGAGCAATCAGCCCCAGCATTTT. It specifies CASSLEGMSNQPQHF. Supplemented by reference TRBV5-1 and TRBJ1-5, the full variable domain reads KAGVTQTPRYLIKTRGQQVTLSCSPISGHRSVSWYQQTPGQGLQFLFEYFSETQRNKGNFPGRFSGRQFSNSRSEMNVSTLELGDSALYLCASSLEGMSNQPQHFGDGTRLSIL.

This clonotype has only a few counts. The rearrangement uses TRBV29-1 and TRBJ1-1, with TRBD1 identical over 8 bases. V was clipped by 4 bases and J by 4 bases; unmatched bases: 5. The length of the CDR3 is 13 residues. CDR1 and CDR2 (germline): SQVTM, ANQGSEA. CDR3 nucleotides: TGCAGCGTTGGGACAGGGCGGCCCACTGAAGCTTTCTTT. Protein product: CSVGTGRPTEAFF. Full variable domain (remainder filled in from reference TRBV29-1 and TRBJ1-1): SAVISQKPSRDICQRGTSLTIQCQVDSQVTMMFWYRQQPGQSLTLIATANQGSEATYESGFVIDKFPISRPNLTFSTLTVSNMSPEDSSIYLCSVGTGRPTEAFFGQGTRLTVV.

This CDR3 reads CCARDQRVGFGQPQHF. CDR3 nucleotides: TGCTGCGCTAGAGATCAACGGGTAGGGTTCGGGCAGCCCCAGCATTTT. The V gene is TRBV20-1, the J gene TRBJ1-5; D remains ambiguous. The CDR3 has 16 residues. Germline CDR1 reads DFQATT; CDR2 reads SNEGSKA (reference sequence).

This clonotype was seen ten or more times. The chain recombines TRBV9 with TRBJ2-1, with D hard to call. This CDR3 has 14 amino acids. CDR1 and CDR2 (germline): SGDLS, YYNGEE. Trimming shortened V by 2 bases and J by 0 bases, and 6 bases separated the two germline ends. CDR3 DNA: TGTGCCAGCAGCGTGAGTAGCTCCTACAATGAGCAGTTCTTC. It codes for CASSVSSSYNEQFF.